The clone carrying this TCR beta chain was seen more than once but under ten times. Its target is not known. CDR3 length: 17 amino acids. Unmatched junction bases numbered 11, after V lost 0 bases and J lost 6 bases. Germline loops: CDR1 SGHTA, CDR2 FQGTGA. The data were taken from a study of T cells in Graves' hyperthyroidism and ophthalmopathy. The TCR beta CDR3 regions underwent amplification using RNA transcripts as the source. First-round RT-PCR with HTBI primers amplified the TCR CDR3 region. TCRdb redid the calling of the multiplex PCR reads with MiXCR, one entry per CDR3 protein. The sample consists of approximately 400,000 distinct CDR3 sequences, 15% to 18% of them appearing once. Researchers barred patients who had uncontrolled infection, other autoimmune disease, pregnancy or lactation. Clinical symptoms, serum thyroxine, TRAb, thyroid ultrasound and orbital computed tomography established diagnosis. This sample holds PBMCs from less than 11 ml fresh peripheral blood.

Findings and caveats of the study: Blood held most thyroid clonotypes expanded above 0.001 frequency.

The sample consisted of blood. This receptor was taken from a woman aged 18-29 years with Graves' hyperthyroidism that later progressed to Graves' ophthalmopathy. J is TRBJ1-2 and V is TRBV7-3, with 9 nucleotides matching TRBD1. The CDR3 region has the DNA TGTGCCAGCAGCTTAACGGGGGGACAGGGAACCCTAGATGGCTACACCTTC. It yields the protein CASSLTGGQGTLDGYTF.